This T cell receptor (beta chain) came from a study of T cell responses to AZD1222 COVID-19 vaccine (dated by TCRdb to the early 2020s). Background for the entire study: AZD1222 recipients given second doses at about 4 weeks or at about 12 weeks were pooled, since spike-specific TCR depth and breadth were not found to differ between the two schedules. A total of 240 or so trial participants underwent TCR sequencing, of whom about 200 had received two doses of AZD1222 and 26 had received two doses of the MenACWY control vaccine. Trial participants were enrolled by age into 18-55, 56-69 and 70-plus year subgroups, with roughly 160, 29 and 62 TCR-sequenced participants respectively.

Explained via the paper, the time point label denotes: baseline before first vaccination. Vaccinee samples were obtained from the UK trials COV001 and COV002, which included a single-blind randomized controlled phase 2/3 trial of AZD1222 (ChAdOx1 nCoV-19) in healthy adults. Trial participant PBMC samples were collected at day 0 and day 28 after the second dose for TCRbeta chain sequencing. The CDR3 goes from the cysteine to the phenylalanine over 13 residues. Solely the CDR3 DNA is kept, with 39 bases framed from the first base. V loses 4 bases of germline sequence and J loses 4 bases, and the interval between the two ends is 11 bases. Beyond this particular receptor, the publication reports: Only six or seven AZD1222 recipients were SARS-CoV-2 seropositive at baseline, limiting conclusions about previously exposed vaccinees. The 56-69-year group was small, and its depth increase did not reach significance, likely because of low power. Because no day 14 peak-response samples were available, repertoires were characterized only after the peak T cell response. After two AZD1222 doses, spike-specific TCR breadth and depth were significantly higher than at day 0 and than in MenACWY recipients. CD4 TCRs associated with the vaccine covered the entire spike protein, and the dominant responses were in regions 160-218 and 743-854. Epitopes outside the regions mutated in the B.1.351 and B.1.1.7 variants were reportedly recognized by nearly half of the unique spike-specific TCRs. Participants were mostly white British, with more females than males. The authors suggested clonal diversity may have been underestimated.

The CDR3 regions of human TCRbeta chains were subjected to immunosequencing. On the study's bioinformatics: TCRs in the repertoires were compared against a reference library of SARS-CoV-2-specific TCRs that had been generated with the MIRA antigen-specificity platform. Breadth was defined as the fraction of unique TCRs that were SARS-CoV-2-associated. Depth was defined as the fraction of total T cells that were SARS-CoV-2-associated. Using the MIRA data, each spike-specific TCR was mapped to the spike region that the TCR reacts to and placed in a CD4 or CD8 class. Log10-transformed breadth and depth values were compared by one-way ANOVA with Sidak's multiple comparisons tests. Entries here come from immuneACCESS through TCRdb and include only in-frame sequences with V and J called. Some clones fail to appear in such tables; in the studies checked, an unresolved V gene covers under half of the shortfall, and the cause of the remainder is unknown. The V and J calls and clone size are taken from that table; D and trimming were inferred from the DNA. The sample table lists 180,000 or so clones, roughly 94% of them with a count of one. Of the sample, about 0.6% is held by the ten largest clones.

About this clone itself: Its antigen remains unidentified. Within one base of it there is no much larger clone, and no base qualities were kept.

The receptor was isolated from an adult in good health. This specimen was peripheral blood, taken on day 0 of AZD1222 vaccination. The V and J genes are TRBV12-3 or TRBV12-4 and TRBJ2-7; confidence is insufficient to name the D gene. Here is the DNA: TGTGCCAGCAGTTCCGGCCCTCCTTACGAGCAGTACTTC. The resulting protein is CASSSGPPYEQYF.